Here is one TCR beta chain with its context. Its specificity is unknown. This table comes from immunoSEQ multiplex PCR, and its TCRdb copy is limited to in-frame clones, with some not included. This sample has about 11,000 clones, with roughly 72% found just once. The sample belongs to a study of T cell repertoires in ileal Crohn's disease. Study summary: Patients had a median approximately 8-year disease duration, and less than 45% were active smokers. About half received postoperative treatment, 10 to 11 with thiopurines and around 18 anti-TNF.

The time point here: neoterminal ileum biopsy at postoperative endoscopy, about 6 months after surgery. Study-wide results and caveats: Clonal expansions were more frequent in active smokers than non-smokers at surgery.

The CDR3 loop spans 16 amino acids. V shed 3 bases and J 6 bases; nucleotides not matched to a gene: 11. Germline V gene sequence: CDR1 SGHRS, CDR2 YFSETQ. The clonotype was recovered from an adult with Crohn's disease. The genes are TRBV5-1 and TRBJ2-3, with 9 nucleotides matching TRBD2. Sequencing was carried out using ileal tissue. CDR3 in amino acids: CASSYRVREGGDTQYF. In nucleotides, the CDR3 is TGCGCCAGCAGCTACCGTGTGCGGGAGGGCGGTGATACGCAGTATTTT.